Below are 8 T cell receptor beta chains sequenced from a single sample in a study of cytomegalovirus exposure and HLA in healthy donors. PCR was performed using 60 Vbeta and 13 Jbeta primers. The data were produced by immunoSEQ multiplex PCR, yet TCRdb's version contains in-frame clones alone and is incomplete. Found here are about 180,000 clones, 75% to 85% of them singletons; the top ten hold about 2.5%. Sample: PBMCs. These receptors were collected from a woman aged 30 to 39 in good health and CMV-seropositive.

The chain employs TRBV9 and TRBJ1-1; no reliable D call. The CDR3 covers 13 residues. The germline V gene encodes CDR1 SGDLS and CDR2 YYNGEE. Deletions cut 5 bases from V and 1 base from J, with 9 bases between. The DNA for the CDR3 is TGTGCCAGCAGTTGGCAGAAGAACACTGAAGCTTTCTTT. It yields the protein CASSWQKNTEAFF.

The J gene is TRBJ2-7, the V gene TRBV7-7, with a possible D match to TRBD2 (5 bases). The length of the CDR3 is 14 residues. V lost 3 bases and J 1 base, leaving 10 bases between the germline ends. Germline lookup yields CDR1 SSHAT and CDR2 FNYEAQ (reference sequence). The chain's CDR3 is CASSLQEGSYEQYF. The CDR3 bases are TGTGCCAGCAGCTTGCAAGAGGGATCCTACGAGCAGTACTTC.

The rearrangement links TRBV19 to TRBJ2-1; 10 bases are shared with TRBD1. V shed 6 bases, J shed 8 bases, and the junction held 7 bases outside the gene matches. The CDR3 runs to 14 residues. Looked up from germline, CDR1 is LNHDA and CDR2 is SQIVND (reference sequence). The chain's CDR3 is CASSDRGQVDEQFF. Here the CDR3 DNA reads TGTGCCAGTAGCGACAGGGGGCAGGTAGATGAGCAGTTCTTC.

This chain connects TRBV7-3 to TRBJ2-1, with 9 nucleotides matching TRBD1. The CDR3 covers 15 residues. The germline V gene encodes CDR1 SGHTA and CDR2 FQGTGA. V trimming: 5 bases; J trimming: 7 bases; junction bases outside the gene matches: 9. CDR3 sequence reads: CASSPHRGQGNEQFF. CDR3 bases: TGTGCCAGCAGCCCGCACAGGGGGCAGGGGAATGAGCAGTTCTTC. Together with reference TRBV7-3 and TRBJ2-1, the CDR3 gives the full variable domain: GAGVSQTPSNKVTEKGKYVELRCDPISGHTALYWYRQSLGQGPEFLIYFQGTGAADDSGLPNDRFFAVRPEGSVSTLKIQRTERGDSAVYLCASSPHRGQGNEQFFGPGTRLTVL.

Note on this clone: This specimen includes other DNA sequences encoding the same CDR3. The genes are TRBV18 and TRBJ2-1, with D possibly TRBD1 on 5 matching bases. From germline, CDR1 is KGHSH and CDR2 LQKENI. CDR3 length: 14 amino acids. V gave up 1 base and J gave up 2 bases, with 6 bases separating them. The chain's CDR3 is CASSPQGAYNEQFF. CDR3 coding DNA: TGTGCCAGCTCACCACAAGGGGCCTACAATGAGCAGTTCTTC.

CDR3 in DNA: TGTGCCAGCAGCCGCCTGGGACAGGGGGCTTACGAGCAGTACTTC. Its protein is CASSRLGQGAYEQYF. The chain carries TRBV7-2 and TRBJ2-7; 12 nucleotides agree with TRBD1. With 5 bases clipped from V and 4 bases from J, the junction kept 6 bases outside the gene matches. The CDR3 sequence is 15 residues long. Germline-derived CDR1 and CDR2 are SGHTA and FQGNSA.

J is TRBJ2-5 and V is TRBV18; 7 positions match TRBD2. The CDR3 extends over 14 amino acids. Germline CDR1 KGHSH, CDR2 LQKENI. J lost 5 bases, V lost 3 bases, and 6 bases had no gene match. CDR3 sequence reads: CASSPDLGGETQYF. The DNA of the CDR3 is TGTGCCAGCTCACCGGATTTGGGAGGGGAGACCCAGTACTTC.

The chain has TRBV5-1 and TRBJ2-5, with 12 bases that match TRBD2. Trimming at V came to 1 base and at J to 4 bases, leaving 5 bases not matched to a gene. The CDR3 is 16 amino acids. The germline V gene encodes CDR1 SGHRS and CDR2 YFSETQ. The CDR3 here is CASSLSLAGGRETQYF. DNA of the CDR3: TGCGCCAGCAGCTTGTCCCTAGCGGGGGGGCGAGAGACCCAGTACTTC.